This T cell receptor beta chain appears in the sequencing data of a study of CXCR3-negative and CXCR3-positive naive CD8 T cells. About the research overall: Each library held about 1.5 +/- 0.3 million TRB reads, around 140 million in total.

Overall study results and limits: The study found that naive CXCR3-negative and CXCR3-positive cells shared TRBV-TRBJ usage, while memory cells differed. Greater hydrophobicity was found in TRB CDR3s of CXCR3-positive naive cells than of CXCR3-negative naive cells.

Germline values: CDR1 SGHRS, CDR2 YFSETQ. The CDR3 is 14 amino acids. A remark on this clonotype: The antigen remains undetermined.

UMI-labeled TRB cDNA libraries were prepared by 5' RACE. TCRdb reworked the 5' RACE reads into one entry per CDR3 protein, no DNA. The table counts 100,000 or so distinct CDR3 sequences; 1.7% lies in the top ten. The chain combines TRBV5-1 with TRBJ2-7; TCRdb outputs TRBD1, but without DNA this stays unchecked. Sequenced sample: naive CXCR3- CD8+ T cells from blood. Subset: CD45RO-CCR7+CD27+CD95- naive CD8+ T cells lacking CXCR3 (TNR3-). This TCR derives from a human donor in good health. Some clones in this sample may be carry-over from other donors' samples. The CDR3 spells CASSLGTGGFEQYF.